This T cell receptor beta chain was captured in a study of blood T cells in healthy people across ages. CDR3 size: 14 residues. With 2 bases removed from V and 1 base from J, the gap between germline ends came to 8 bases. Germline CDR1 and CDR2: KGHSH and LQKENI. This clonotype showed up just a few times. Its antigen is not identified. Study findings and constraints: Using unsorted PBMCs precluded a conclusive naive versus antigen-experienced comparison.

The authors ran a second PCR of about 7 to 11 cycles using a sample-barcoded 5' primer and a J-beta primer mix. In TCRdb, the 5' RACE reads were re-called with MiXCR into one record per CDR3 protein. The repertoire holds 540,000 or so distinct CDR3 sequences, approximately 27% seen once, with about a fifth in the top ten. This TCR was recovered from a woman in her 70s in good health. Sequences were obtained from blood. The chain has TRBV18 and TRBJ1-1; maybe TRBD1 (5 bases). The CDR3 loop reads CASSPGAPNTEAFF. The CDR3 bases are TGTGCCAGCTCACCAGGGGCCCCGAACACTGAAGCTTTCTTT.